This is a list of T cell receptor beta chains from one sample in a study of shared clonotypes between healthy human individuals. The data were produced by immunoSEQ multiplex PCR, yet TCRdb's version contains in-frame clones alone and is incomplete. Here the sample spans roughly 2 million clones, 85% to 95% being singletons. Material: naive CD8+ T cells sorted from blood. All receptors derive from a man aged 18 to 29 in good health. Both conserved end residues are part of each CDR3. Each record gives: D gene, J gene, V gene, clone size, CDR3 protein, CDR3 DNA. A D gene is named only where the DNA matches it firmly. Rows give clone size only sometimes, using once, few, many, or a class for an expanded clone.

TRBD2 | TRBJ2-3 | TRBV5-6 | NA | CASSFPTSGGYHTDTQYF | TGTGCCAGCAGCTTCCCGACTAGCGGGGGTTACCACACAGATACGCAGTATTTT
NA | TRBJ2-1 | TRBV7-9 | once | CASSFSSSGDPHEQFF | TGTGCCAGCAGCTTCAGTTCGTCGGGAGACCCGCATGAGCAGTTCTTC
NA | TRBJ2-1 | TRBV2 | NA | CASSEGRLYNEQFF | TGTGCCAGCAGCGAAGGACGGTTATACAATGAGCAGTTCTTC
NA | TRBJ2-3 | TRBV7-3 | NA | CASSLNGDTDTQYF | TGTGCCAGCAGCTTAAATGGAGACACAGATACGCAGTATTTT
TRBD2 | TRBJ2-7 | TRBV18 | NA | CASSPKQPGLASYEQYF | TGTGCCAGCTCACCTAAGCAGCCGGGACTAGCCTCCTACGAGCAGTACTTC
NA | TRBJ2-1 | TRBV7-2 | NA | CASSPGTGPGNEQFF | TGTGCCAGCAGCCCGGGAACAGGGCCGGGCAATGAGCAGTTCTTC
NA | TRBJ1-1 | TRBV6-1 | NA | CASSEPPAAPAEAFF | TGTGCCAGCAGTGAACCTCCCGCAGCCCCCGCTGAAGCTTTCTTT
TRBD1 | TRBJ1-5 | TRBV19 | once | CASSTGQGKYSNQPQHF | TGTGCCAGTAGTACCGGACAGGGAAAGTATAGCAATCAGCCCCAGCATTTT
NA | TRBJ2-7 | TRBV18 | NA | CASSPSTGWSYEQYF | TGTGCCAGCTCACCATCGACAGGATGGTCCTACGAGCAGTACTTC
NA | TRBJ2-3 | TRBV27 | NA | CASSTRLVRGTDTQYF | TGTGCCAGCAGTACCCGACTAGTGAGGGGCACAGATACGCAGTATTTT
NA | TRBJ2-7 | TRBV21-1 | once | CASSNQPGWKSYEQYF | TGTGCCAGCAGCAACCAGCCAGGGTGGAAATCCTACGAGCAGTACTTC
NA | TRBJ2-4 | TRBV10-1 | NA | CASSDPRDRENIQYF | TGCGCCAGCAGTGATCCTCGGGACCGGGAAAACATTCAGTACTTC
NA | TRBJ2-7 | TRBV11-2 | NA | CASSLGRAVEQYF | TGTGCCAGCAGCTTGGGTAGGGCTGTCGAGCAGTACTTC
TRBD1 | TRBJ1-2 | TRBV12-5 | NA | CASAPQNRGGYGYTF | TGTGCTAGTGCCCCACAAAACAGGGGGGGTTATGGCTACACCTTC
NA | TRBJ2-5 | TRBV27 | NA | CASSLGPGALQETQYF | TGTGCCAGCAGTCTTGGGCCCGGGGCCCTTCAAGAGACCCAGTACTTC
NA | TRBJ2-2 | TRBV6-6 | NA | CASSVVGGGELFF | TGTGCCAGCAGCGTAGTGGGCGGTGGGGAGCTGTTTTTT
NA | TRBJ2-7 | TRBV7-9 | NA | CASSSTTDPYEQYF | TGTGCCAGCAGCTCTACGACAGATCCCTACGAGCAGTACTTC
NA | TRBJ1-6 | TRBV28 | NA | CASSLGHRDAYNSPLHF | TGTGCCAGCAGCTTAGGCCACAGGGACGCCTATAATTCACCCCTCCACTTT
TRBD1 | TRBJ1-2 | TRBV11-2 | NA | CASSQKDRVNYGYTF | TGTGCCAGCAGCCAGAAGGACAGGGTAAACTATGGCTACACCTTC
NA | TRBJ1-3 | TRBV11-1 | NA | CASSLVGSGNTIYF | TGTGCCAGCAGCTTAGTCGGCTCTGGAAACACCATATATTTT
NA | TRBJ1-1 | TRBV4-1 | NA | CASSQEQPNTEAFF | TGCGCCAGCAGCCAAGAACAGCCGAACACTGAAGCTTTCTTT
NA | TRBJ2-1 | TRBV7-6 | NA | CASNPRQEGLEYNEQFF | TGTGCCAGCAACCCCCGACAGGAAGGGTTAGAGTACAATGAGCAGTTCTTC
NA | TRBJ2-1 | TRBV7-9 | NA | CASSLSLALAGFF | TGTGCCAGCAGCTTAAGTTTGGCACTAGCAGGGTTCTTC
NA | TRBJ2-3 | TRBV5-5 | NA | CASSLHSDTQYF | TGTGCCAGCAGCCTCCATTCGGATACGCAGTATTTT
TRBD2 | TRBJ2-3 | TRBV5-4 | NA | CASSGGDTDTQYF | TGTGCCAGCTCCGGGGGGGACACAGATACGCAGTATTTT
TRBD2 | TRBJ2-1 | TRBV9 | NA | CASSARTSGIRNEQFF | TGTGCCAGCAGCGCGCGGACTAGCGGGATAAGGAATGAGCAGTTCTTC
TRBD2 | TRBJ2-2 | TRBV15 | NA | CATSSGEPLNTGELFF | TGTGCCACCAGTAGCGGGGAGCCTCTTAACACCGGGGAGCTGTTTTTT
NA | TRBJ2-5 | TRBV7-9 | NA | CASSLATEETQYF | TGTGCCAGCAGCTTAGCCACAGAAGAGACCCAGTACTTC
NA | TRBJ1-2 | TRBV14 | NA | CASSDLDRSYGYTF | TGTGCCAGCAGCGACTTGGACAGAAGCTATGGCTACACCTTC
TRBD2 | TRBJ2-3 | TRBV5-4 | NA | CASSLWTSGTTDTQYF | TGTGCCAGCAGCTTATGGACTAGCGGGACCACAGATACGCAGTATTTT
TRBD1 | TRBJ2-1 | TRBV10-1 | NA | CASSESAGTGVDEQFF | TGCGCCAGCAGTGAGTCCGCCGGGACAGGGGTCGATGAGCAGTTCTTC
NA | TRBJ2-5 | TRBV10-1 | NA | CASSEQREETQYF | TGCGCCAGCAGTGAGCAGAGGGAAGAGACCCAGTACTTC
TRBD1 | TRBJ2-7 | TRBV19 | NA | CAIRTGVDEQYF | TGTGCCATCCGGACAGGGGTCGACGAGCAGTACTTC
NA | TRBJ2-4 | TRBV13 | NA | CASSLQGSLASKNIQYF | TGTGCCAGCAGCTTACAGGGTTCCCTCGCCTCCAAAAACATTCAGTACTTC
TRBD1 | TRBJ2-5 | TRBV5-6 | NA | CASSFRGRETQYF | TGTGCCAGCAGCTTCAGGGGGCGGGAGACCCAGTACTTC
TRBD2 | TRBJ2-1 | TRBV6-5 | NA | CASSDSGRGLFF | TGTGCCAGCAGTGATAGCGGGAGGGGGTTGTTCTTC
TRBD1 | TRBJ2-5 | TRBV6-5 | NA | CASSQQGWETQYF | TGTGCCAGCAGCCAACAGGGGTGGGAGACCCAGTACTTC
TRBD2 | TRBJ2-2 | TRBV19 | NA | CASTASGTGELFF | TGTGCCAGTACCGCTAGCGGGACCGGGGAGCTGTTTTTT
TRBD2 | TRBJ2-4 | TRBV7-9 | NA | CASSAPGLAHQYF | TGTGCCAGCAGCGCCCCGGGACTAGCACATCAGTACTTC
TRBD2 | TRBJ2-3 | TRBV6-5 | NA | CASSYHSGGRTDTQYF | TGTGCCAGCAGTTACCATAGCGGGGGCCGCACAGATACGCAGTATTTT
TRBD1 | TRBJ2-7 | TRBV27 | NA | CASSPIGQGAYEQYF | TGTGCCAGCAGTCCGATCGGACAGGGCGCCTACGAGCAGTACTTC
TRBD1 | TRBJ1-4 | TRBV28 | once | CASSLTGGDEKLFF | TGTGCCAGCAGTTTGACAGGGGGCGATGAAAAACTGTTTTTT
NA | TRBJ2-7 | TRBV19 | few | CASSIGGSSYEQYF | TGTGCCAGTAGTATCGGGGGCAGCTCCTACGAGCAGTACTTC
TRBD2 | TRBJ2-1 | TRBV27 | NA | CASRTSNPYNEQFF | TGTGCCAGCAGGACTAGCAACCCTTACAATGAGCAGTTCTTC
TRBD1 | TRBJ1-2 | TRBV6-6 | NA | CASSYLNWGQGYGYTF | TGTGCCAGCAGTTACCTAAACTGGGGACAGGGCTATGGCTACACCTTC
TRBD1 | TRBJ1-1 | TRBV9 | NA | CASSVESGGTEAFF | TGTGCCAGCAGCGTAGAGTCAGGGGGGACTGAAGCTTTCTTT
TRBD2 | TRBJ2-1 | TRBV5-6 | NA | CASSLMGGPGEQFF | TGTGCCAGCAGCTTGATGGGAGGGCCAGGTGAGCAGTTCTTC
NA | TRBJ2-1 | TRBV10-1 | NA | CASSGTVYNEQFF | TGCGCCAGCAGTGGAACCGTTTACAATGAGCAGTTCTTC
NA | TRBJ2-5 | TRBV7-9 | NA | CASSPDLTGSEETQYF | TGTGCCAGCAGCCCCGACCTTACAGGGTCGGAAGAGACCCAGTACTTC
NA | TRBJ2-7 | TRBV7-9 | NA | CASSLGVNYEQYF | TGTGCCAGCAGCCTAGGCGTGAACTACGAGCAGTACTTC